The subject of this entry is one T cell receptor (beta chain). What it binds is unknown. This sample is part of a study of T cell responses to AZD1222 COVID-19 vaccine. Study results and limitations: The donor cohort was predominantly white British with a female majority, and clonal diversity may have been underestimated.

Per germline, CDR1 LGHNA and CDR2 YNFKEQ. V lost 1 base, J lost 0 bases, and 8 bases stayed unmatched. There are 17 residues in the CDR3. Clones were sequenced by immunoSEQ multiplex PCR, and TCRdb holds only the in-frame ones, with some missing. The sample contains roughly 140,000 clones, 85% to 95% of which appear only once. Material: peripheral blood, obtained 28 days after the second AZD1222 dose. The rearrangement uses TRBV4-2 and TRBJ2-7, with 8 bases identical to TRBD2. This clonotype was sampled from an adult who received the AZD1222 COVID-19 vaccine. CDR3 DNA: TGTGCCAGCAGCCAAGGGAAAGGCGGGAGGAGCTCCTACGAGCAGTACTTC. It encodes CASSQGKGGRSSYEQYF.